This T cell receptor beta chain was recovered during a study of tumor-infiltrating lymphocytes in primary liver carcinoma. Unsorted whole blood yielded the blood RNA, and germline DNA was also extracted. The CDR3 covers 16 residues. In germline, CDR1 is SGHAT, CDR2 FQDESV (reference sequence). Turning to this clonotype: A junction end diverges from the germline sequence, so it may reflect a read error.

cDNA specific to TCR beta was made from 500 ng of total RNA, with a constant-region primer employed for priming. Slightly modified ARM-PCR served as the procedure for the TCR beta libraries. These libraries came from three rounds of nested multiplex PCR. For around 9 cycles apiece, the opening two PCR rounds ran with TRBV1-TRBV30 forward primers and a C-beta reverse primer. TCRdb called the multiplex PCR reads again in MiXCR, with one record for every CDR3 protein. This repertoire shows 300,000 to 400,000 distinct CDR3 sequences, less than 75% found once; its top ten account for roughly 6.5%. This sequence was found in a man in his forties or fifties with primary liver carcinoma and hepatitis B virus infection. The V call is TRBV11-1, the J call TRBJ1-1, with 10 bases identical to TRBD1. The sample consisted of peripheral blood. In DNA, the CDR3 is TGTGCCAGCAGCCTAGTGGGACAGGGGCCAAACACTGAAGCTATCTTT. Protein product: CASSLVGQGPNTEAIF.